This TCR beta chain was sequenced during a study of blood T cell repertoires in COVID-19 (TCRdb year 2020). About the study as a whole: The collaborator samples originated in the United States, Italy and Spain and spanned the acute and convalescent phases of COVID-19. The prospective study material was composed of cDNA or gDNA derived from T cells, B-cell-depleted T cells, or PBMCs. The dataset comprised deeply sampled blood TCRbeta repertoires from subjects exposed to, actively infected with, or recovered from COVID-19. The repertoires were made available in a free public database intended to serve as a resource for research on the immune response to SARS-CoV-2. Samples came from the ongoing ImmuneRACE study (first 160 participants) plus 1,254 subjects from 6 global collaborators. Nearly every sample came with metadata listing a de-identified subject ID, COVID-19 status, age in years and sex. Where available, HLA class I and class II types were obtained from metadata supplied by the sample provider rather than from assay-based typing. Results the study describes overall, beyond this receptor: Clinical and demographic metadata were provided uncurated, with the amount varying by source and participant.

The immunoSEQ Assay, a bias-controlled multiplex PCR, was used to amplify TCRbeta CDR3 regions from genomic DNA. In the authors' own workflow: The number of nucleated cells in each sample was estimated from the amplification of reference gene primers within the assay. To quantify the absolute abundance of each unique TCRbeta CDR3 rearrangement, sequence reads were collapsed and filtered. For each sample, productive Simpson clonality was calculated as the square root of Simpson's diversity index across productive rearrangements. The table was pulled from immuneACCESS by TCRdb, which kept in-frame rearrangements only. Such tables lose some clones; where checked, under half of the loss comes from unresolved V genes, and the rest has no known cause. For V, J and clone size, that table is used; D and trimming come from the DNA. The sample contains about 110,000 clones, approximately 79% of them found a single time. The top ten clones comprise more than 15% of the sample.

This clone has just a few counts. It has no known antigen specificity. No much larger clone is present one base from it, and per-base qualities are unavailable. Whole blood was collected in K2EDTA tubes by collaborating institutions according to the institutions' own protocols. For TCRbeta analysis, collaborators shipped samples in one of three forms: frozen whole blood, isolated PBMCs, or DNA extracted from either of those sample types. This sequence originates from a woman of 80 years or more with active or convalescent COVID-19. Sequenced material: peripheral blood.

The CDR3 sequence is CASSPDRGMNTEAFF. The DNA sequence reads TGTGCCAGCAGCCCGGACAGGGGGATGAACACTGAAGCTTTCTTT. The chain couples TRBV5-4 to TRBJ1-1, and TRBD1 aligns with 10 junction nucleotides. The CDR3 spans 15 residues, from the cysteine through the phenylalanine. Only the CDR3 DNA stays, 45 bases, in frame from base 1. The germline V gene encodes CDR1 SGHNT and CDR2 YYREEE (reference sequence). After removal of 4 bases from V and 0 bases from J, the junction retains 3 bases not matched to a gene.